This T cell receptor beta chain was observed in a study of T cell responses to AZD1222 COVID-19 vaccine. Findings and limits, study-wide: There were mostly white British donors and more females than males, and clonal diversity was possibly underestimated. Dominant CD4 TCR responses targeted spike regions 160-218 and 743-854.

Sequenced by immunoSEQ multiplex PCR; TCRdb stores in-frame clones only, minus some. The table has more than 75,000 clones, approximately 83% seen once. This clone was seen more than once but under ten times. Its antigen is undetermined. This CDR3 is also generated by other DNA sequences in the sample. The CDR3 runs 14 residues. Trimming removed 7 bases at V and 0 bases at J, with 10 bases between. Germline V gene data show CDR1 as LNHDA and CDR2 as SQIVND (reference sequence). The chain employs TRBV19 and TRBJ2-1, with a tentative D call TRBD2 (5 bases). This sequence was found in an adult who received the AZD1222 COVID-19 vaccine. The sequenced sample was peripheral blood, obtained 28 days after the second AZD1222 dose. The CDR3: CASKKRSSYNEQFF. The CDR3 DNA follows: TGTGCCAGTAAGAAGCGGAGCTCCTACAATGAGCAGTTCTTC.